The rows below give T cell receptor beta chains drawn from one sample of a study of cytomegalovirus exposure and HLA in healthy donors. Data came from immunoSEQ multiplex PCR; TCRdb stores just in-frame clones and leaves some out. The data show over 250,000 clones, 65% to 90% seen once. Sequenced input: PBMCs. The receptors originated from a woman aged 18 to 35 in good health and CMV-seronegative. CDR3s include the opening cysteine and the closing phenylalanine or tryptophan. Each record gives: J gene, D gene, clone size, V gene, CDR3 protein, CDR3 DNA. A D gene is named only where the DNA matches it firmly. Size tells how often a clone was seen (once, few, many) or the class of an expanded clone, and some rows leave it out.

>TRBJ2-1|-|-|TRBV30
CAWKGLEGERLSSYNEQFF
TGTGCCTGGAAAGGGCTTGAGGGGGAACGGCTGAGCTCCTACAATGAGCAGTTCTTC
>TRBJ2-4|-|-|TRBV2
CASQRRGAKNIQYF
TGTGCCAGCCAAAGAAGGGGTGCCAAAAACATTCAGTACTTC
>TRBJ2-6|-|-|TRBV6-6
CASSYGRSGANVLTF
TGTGCCAGCAGTTACGGGCGCTCTGGGGCCAACGTCCTGACTTTC
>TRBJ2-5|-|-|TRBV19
CASSDLPTGKETQYF
TGTGCCAGTAGTGACCTCCCCACAGGGAAAGAGACCCAGTACTTC
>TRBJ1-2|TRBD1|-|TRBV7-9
CASSRERQGVMPRNYGYTF
TGTGCCAGCAGCCGGGAACGACAGGGGGTTATGCCCCGTAACTATGGCTACACCTTC
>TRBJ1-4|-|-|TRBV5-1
CASSLAMGLNEKLFF
TGCGCCAGCAGCTTGGCGATGGGGCTTAATGAAAAACTGTTTTTT
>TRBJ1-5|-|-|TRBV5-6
CASSVTGNQPQHF
TGTGCCAGCAGCGTCACAGGGAATCAGCCCCAGCATTTT
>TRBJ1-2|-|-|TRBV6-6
CASSPGNSNYGYTF
TGTGCCAGCAGTCCAGGGAACTCTAACTATGGCTACACCTTC
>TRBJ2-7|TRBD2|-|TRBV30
CAWSGLAGGGQYF
TGTGCCTGGAGTGGACTAGCGGGAGGGGGGCAGTACTTC
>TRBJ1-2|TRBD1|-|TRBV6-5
CASSYPSGQGRGYTF
TGTGCCAGCAGTTACCCTTCTGGACAGGGCCGAGGCTACACCTTC
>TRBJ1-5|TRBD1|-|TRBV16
CASSSTGIGAQHF
TGTGCCAGCAGCTCGACAGGGATCGGGGCCCAGCATTTT
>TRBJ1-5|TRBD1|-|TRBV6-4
CASSDSGTGGHQPQHF
TGTGCCAGCAGTGACTCCGGGACAGGGGGCCATCAGCCCCAGCATTTT
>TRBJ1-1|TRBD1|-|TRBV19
CASSPNRGGAEAFF
TGTGCCAGTAGTCCGAACAGGGGTGGCGCTGAAGCTTTCTTT
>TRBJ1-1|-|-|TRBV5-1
CASSSAMGEAEAFF
TGCGCCAGCAGCTCAGCGATGGGGGAGGCTGAAGCTTTCTTT
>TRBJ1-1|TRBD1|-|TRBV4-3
CASSQWRAGGANTEAFF
TGCGCCAGCAGCCAATGGCGCGCAGGGGGAGCGAACACTGAAGCTTTCTTT
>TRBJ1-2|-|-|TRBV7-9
CASSLDLGSGYTF
TGTGCCAGCAGCTTAGATCTCGGGTCTGGCTACACCTTC
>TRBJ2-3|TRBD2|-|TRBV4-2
CASSPVLAGPLTQYF
TGTGCCAGCAGCCCCGTCCTAGCGGGACCGCTTACGCAGTATTTT
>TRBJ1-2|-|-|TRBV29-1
CSVAAGGANYGYTF
TGCAGCGTTGCGGCAGGAGGAGCTAACTATGGCTACACCTTC
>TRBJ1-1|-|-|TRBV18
CASSPPVETEAFF
TGTGCCAGCTCACCCCCAGTGGAGACTGAAGCTTTCTTT
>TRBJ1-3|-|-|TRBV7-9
CASSSGGPGNTIYF
TGTGCCAGCAGCAGCGGGGGGCCTGGAAACACCATATATTTT
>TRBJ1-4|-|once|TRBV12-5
CASGLVPGEEKLFF
TGTGCTAGTGGTTTGGTCCCGGGAGAAGAAAAACTGTTTTTT
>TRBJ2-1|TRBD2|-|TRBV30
CAWSGLAVDNEQFF
TGTGCCTGGAGTGGACTAGCGGTAGACAATGAGCAGTTCTTC
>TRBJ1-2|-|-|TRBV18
CATRGGVANYGYTF
TGTGCCACCCGAGGGGGTGTTGCTAACTATGGCTACACCTTC
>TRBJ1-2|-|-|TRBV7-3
CASSRWYGYTF
TGTGCCAGCAGCCGGTGGTATGGCTACACCTTC
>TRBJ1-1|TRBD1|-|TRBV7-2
CASSLVAGGNMNTEAFF
TGTGCCAGCAGCTTAGTGGCAGGGGGCAATATGAACACTGAAGCTTTCTTT